Following are 24 T cell receptor beta chains from one sample sequenced in a study of blood T cell repertoires in COVID-19. Measured with immunoSEQ multiplex PCR; TCRdb has only the in-frame clones, and not every one. The sample gives 150,000 to 200,000 clones, 89% of which show up once; under 2.5% is in the top ten. Sequenced sample: PBMCs or T cells enriched from blood (not recorded which). The receptors were sampled from a woman aged 40-49 years with acute COVID-19.

The genes are TRBV6-2 or TRBV6-3 and TRBJ2-5, with D unresolved. CDR3 length: 13 residues. Germline CDR1 reads MNHEY; CDR2 reads SVGEGT. Deletions cut 4 bases from V and 2 bases from J, with 8 bases between. The DNA for the CDR3 is TGTGCCAGCAGTTTACCCCGGCAAGAGACCCAGTACTTC. Amino acid sequence: CASSLPRQETQYF.

In its sample, this clone was seen once. The chain uses TRBV27 and TRBJ2-7; D possibly corresponds to TRBD1 (5 bases). Germline V lookup: CDR1 MNHEY, CDR2 SMNVEV (reference sequence). The ends were cut back, 5 bases at V and 3 bases at J, with 17 bases in the middle. The CDR3 totals 15 residues. CDR3 bases: TGTGCCAGCAGTATCGTCCCGGACACAGACTACGAGCAGTACTTC. As protein: CASSIVPDTDYEQYF.

The V gene is TRBV28, the J gene TRBJ1-4; 8 positions agree with TRBD1. The germline V gene has CDR1 MDHEN and CDR2 SYDVKM. The CDR3 spans 15 residues. The trim removed 7 bases at V and 8 bases at J, leaving 12 bases unmatched. CDR3 residues: CASKTTGGISEKLFF. The CDR3 nucleotides are TGTGCCAGCAAAACCACAGGGGGGATATCCGAAAAACTGTTTTTT.

This clone was detected once. The rearrangement joins TRBV4-2 to TRBJ1-3, with unresolved D. Germline V gene lookup returns CDR1 LGHNA and CDR2 YNFKEQ. The CDR3 is 15 amino acids. Trimming stripped 1 base from V and 0 bases from J, with 7 bases between. The CDR3 bases are TGTGCCAGCAGCCAAGCCGCGATCTCTGGAAACACCATATATTTT. It is translated as CASSQAAISGNTIYF.

The chain couples TRBV6-2 or TRBV6-3 to TRBJ2-7; 8 bases agree with TRBD1. V was clipped by 0 bases and J by 1 base; unmatched bases: 5. The CDR3 contains 16 residues. Looked up from germline, CDR1 is MNHEY and CDR2 is SVGEGT. The DNA for the CDR3 is TGTGCCAGCAGTTACTCAGGGACAGGAGGGTCCTACGAGCAGTACTTC. Protein product: CASSYSGTGGSYEQYF.

The CDR3 nucleotides are TGTGCCAGCAGTTCAACGCCAACGGGGAACACTGAAGCTTTCTTT. Protein product: CASSSTPTGNTEAFF. J is TRBJ1-1 and V is TRBV27; unclear D gene. Germline V gene data show CDR1 as MNHEY and CDR2 as SMNVEV (reference sequence). V shed 4 bases and J shed 1 base, with 13 bases lying between them. CDR3 length: 15 residues.

Here the CDR3 DNA reads TGTGCCAGCAGCTTAGCGAGGACAGAAAACTATGGCTACACCTTC. Its translation: CASSLARTENYGYTF. The chain couples TRBV7-9 to TRBJ1-2; perhaps TRBD1 as D (6 bases). V was shortened by 0 bases and J by 2 bases, with 10 bases between the two germline ends. The germline CDR1 and CDR2 sequences are SEHNR and FQNEAQ (reference sequence). This CDR3 has 15 amino acids.

The chain combines TRBV10-2 with TRBJ1-5, with a possible D match to TRBD1 (6 bases). Trimming took off 6 bases at V and 0 bases at J, with 18 bases between the two ends. Looked up from germline, CDR1 is WSHSY and CDR2 is SAAADI. This CDR3 has 17 residues. The CDR3 DNA reads as TGCGCCAGCAGCCGATATTCAGGGGATTATAGCAATCAGCCCCAGCATTTT. As protein: CASSRYSGDYSNQPQHF.

The chain is built from TRBV7-8 and TRBJ1-5, with 9 bases matching TRBD1. Germline V gene data show CDR1 as SGHVS and CDR2 as FQNEAQ. V lost 5 bases, J lost 2 bases, and 10 bases stayed unmatched. This CDR3 has 17 amino acids. The CDR3 nucleotides read TGTGCCAGCAGCCCAATATGGACAGGGGTCGGCAATCAGCCCCAGCATTTT. Protein: CASSPIWTGVGNQPQHF. Full variable domain (rest looked up from reference TRBV7-8 and TRBJ1-5): GAGVSQSPRYKVAKRGQDVALRCDPISGHVSLFWYQQALGQGPEFLTYFQNEAQLDKSGLPSDRFFAERPEGSVSTLKIQRTQQEDSAVYLCASSPIWTGVGNQPQHFGDGTRLSIL.

The CDR3 loop reads CASSLQQGPASGYTF. The CDR3 DNA reads as TGTGCCAGCAGTCTCCAACAGGGGCCGGCGAGTGGCTACACCTTC. The genes are TRBV6-2 or TRBV6-3 and TRBJ1-2; 7 nucleotides align to TRBD1. The CDR3 extends over 15 amino acids. Germline CDR1 reads MNHEY; CDR2 reads SVGEGT. Losses at the gene ends were 5 bases for V and 7 bases for J; bases not matched to a gene: 13.

This clone was detected only a few times. The CDR3 bases are TGTGCCAGCAGCTTGGCCCTGGGGCGGGGCGCGGGCTACGAGCAGTACTTC. Amino acids: CASSLALGRGAGYEQYF. This chain uses TRBV5-4 with TRBJ2-7, with D possibly being TRBD2 (6 bases). This CDR3 spans 17 amino acids. Looked up from germline, CDR1 is SGHNT and CDR2 is YYREEE (reference sequence). Trimming removed 0 bases from V and 3 bases from J, with 19 bases in between. Filled out from reference TRBV5-4 and TRBJ2-7, the complete variable domain reads ETGVTQSPTHLIKTRGQQVTLRCSSQSGHNTVSWYQQALGQGPQFIFQYYREEENGRGNFPPRFSGLQFPNYSSELNVNALELDDSALYLCASSLALGRGAGYEQYFGPGTRLTVT.

V usage is TRBV18 and J usage is TRBJ1-1; TRBD1 agrees at 9 bases. The CDR3 consists of 17 residues. The ends lost 2 bases at V and 5 bases at J; junction bases unmatched: 12. The germline CDR1 and CDR2 sequences are KGHSH and LQKENI. CDR3 residues: CASSPVSQGALGTEAFF. For the CDR3, the DNA is TGTGCCAGCTCACCAGTCTCACAGGGGGCCCTAGGAACTGAAGCTTTCTTT.

The V and J genes are TRBV27 and TRBJ2-1, with 7 bases aligning to TRBD2. This CDR3 contains 16 residues. Germline V CDR1 and CDR2: MNHEY, SMNVEV (reference sequence). Trimming removed 5 bases from V and 8 bases from J; junction bases left unmatched: 15. CDR3 sequence reads: CASSPHPSGRVYEQFF. CDR3 nucleotide sequence: TGTGCCAGCAGTCCGCATCCTAGCGGCCGAGTCTATGAGCAGTTCTTC.

This chain links TRBV5-1 with TRBJ1-6; TRBD1 is a possible D gene (6 bases). The CDR3 extends over 15 amino acids. V lost 1 base to trimming and J lost 7 bases, with 12 bases between them. The V gene's germline CDR1 is SGHRS and CDR2 YFSETQ. CDR3 sequence: CASSLRGAGNSPLHF. Here the CDR3 DNA reads TGCGCCAGCAGCTTGCGGGGGGCGGGAAATTCACCCCTCCACTTT.

The chain combines TRBV27 with TRBJ1-3; the D is unclear. V shed 4 bases and J shed 0 bases, with 7 bases lying between them. Germline loops: CDR1 MNHEY, CDR2 SMNVEV (reference sequence). This CDR3 has 14 amino acids. The CDR3 DNA reads as TGTGCCAGCAGTTCCTCAGACTCTGGAAACACCATATATTTT. As protein: CASSSSDSGNTIYF.

This clone was detected only once. V and J are TRBV6-1 and TRBJ2-5, with TRBD1 matching over 10 bases. CDR1 MNHNS and CDR2 SASEGT come from the germline V gene. This CDR3 region has 16 residues. Trimming took 4 bases from V and 1 from J; bases not matched to a gene: 6. CDR3 DNA sequence: TGTGCCAGCAGTGGTCCCGGGACAGGGGTCCAAGAGACCCAGTACTTC. Its translation is CASSGPGTGVQETQYF.

This clone came up once. The rearrangement links TRBV7-9 to TRBJ2-7, with TRBD2 matching over 14 bases. Germline CDR1 and CDR2: SEHNR and FQNEAQ (reference sequence). This CDR3 region has 16 residues. With V trimmed by 5 bases and J by 5 bases, 8 bases remained unmatched. CDR3 nucleotides: TGTGCCAGCAGCGCCCGACTAGCGGGAGGGCTCCACGAGCAGTACTTC. Amino acid sequence: CASSARLAGGLHEQYF.

The genes are TRBV5-6 and TRBJ1-2; D is perhaps TRBD1 (6 bases). Between the trimmed V and J ends, which lost 2 bases and 4 bases, there was a span of 12 bases. Per germline, CDR1 SGHDT and CDR2 YYEEEE. This CDR3 region has 14 residues. For the CDR3, the DNA is TGTGCCAGCAGCTTCCCGCAGGGGCCCTATGGCTACACCTTC. Protein sequence: CASSFPQGPYGYTF.

This chain connects TRBV7-2 to TRBJ2-2; D remains unclear. V lost 0 bases and J 1 base, leaving 6 bases between the germline ends. The CDR3 loop spans 15 amino acids. Germline V CDR1 and CDR2: SGHTA, FQGNSA. As DNA, the CDR3 is TGTGCCAGCAGCTTAGCCCCAGTGAACACCGGGGAGCTGTTTTTT. Translated: CASSLAPVNTGELFF.

The gene calls are TRBV5-5 and TRBJ2-1; D uncertain. Germline CDR1 and CDR2: SGHKS and YYEKEE (reference sequence). V was cut by 0 bases and J by 0 bases, with 7 bases left in between. The CDR3 is made up of 15 amino acids. For the CDR3, the DNA is TGTGCCAGCAGCTTGGTACAGTTCTCCTACAATGAGCAGTTCTTC. Translation: CASSLVQFSYNEQFF.

V is TRBV29-1 and J is TRBJ1-1, with unresolved D. The germline V gene encodes CDR1 SQVTM and CDR2 ANQGSEA. This CDR3 has 13 residues. The V and J ends lost 4 bases and 1 base respectively, with 10 bases between them. CDR3 residues: CSVVRGRNTEAFF. The CDR3 bases are TGCAGCGTTGTGCGGGGAAGGAACACTGAAGCTTTCTTT.

V usage is TRBV6-1 and J usage is TRBJ2-5; possible D gene TRBD2, 6 bases. V lost 4 bases, J lost 0 bases, and 15 bases lay in between. Germline V lookup: CDR1 MNHNS, CDR2 SASEGT. This CDR3 has 16 residues. The DNA of the CDR3 is TGTGCCAGCAGTGGGAGGGTAGTGAGGAACCAAGAGACCCAGTACTTC. It is translated as CASSGRVVRNQETQYF.

The sample holds a few counts of this clone. The chain employs TRBV10-3 and TRBJ2-7, with D maybe TRBD1 (6 bases). This CDR3 is 12 amino acids long. V dropped 10 bases and J dropped 0 bases, with 10 bases sitting between them. Germline loops: CDR1 ENHRY, CDR2 SYGVKD. The CDR3 is CATKDSSYEQYF. CDR3 in DNA: TGTGCCACCAAGGACAGCTCCTACGAGCAGTACTTC.

This rearrangement joins TRBV6-1 to TRBJ1-2; perhaps TRBD1 as D (5 bases). The CDR3 contains 15 residues. V was trimmed by 0 bases and J by 5 bases, leaving 13 bases between them. Germline V CDR1 and CDR2: MNHNS, SASEGT. The CDR3 bases are TGTGCCAGCAGTGAAGCGCGGGACCCCCTTTATGGCTACACCTTC. Protein sequence: CASSEARDPLYGYTF.